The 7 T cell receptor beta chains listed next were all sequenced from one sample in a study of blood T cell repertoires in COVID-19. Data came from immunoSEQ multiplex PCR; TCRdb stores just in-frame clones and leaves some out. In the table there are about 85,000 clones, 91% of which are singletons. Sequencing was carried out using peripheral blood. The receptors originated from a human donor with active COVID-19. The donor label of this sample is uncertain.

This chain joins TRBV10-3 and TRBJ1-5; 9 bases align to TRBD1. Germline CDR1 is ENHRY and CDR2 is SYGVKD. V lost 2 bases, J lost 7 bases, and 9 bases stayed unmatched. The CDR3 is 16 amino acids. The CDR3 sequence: CAISEGPGQGPQPQHF. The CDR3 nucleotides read TGTGCCATCAGTGAGGGACCGGGACAGGGCCCCCAGCCCCAGCATTTT.

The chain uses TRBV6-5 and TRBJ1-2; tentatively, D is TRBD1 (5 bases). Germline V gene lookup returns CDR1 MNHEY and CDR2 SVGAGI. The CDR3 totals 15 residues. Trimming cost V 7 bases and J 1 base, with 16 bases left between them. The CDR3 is CASKPDSDYNYGYTF. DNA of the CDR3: TGTGCCAGCAAACCAGACAGCGATTATAACTATGGCTACACCTTC.

CDR3 residues: CASSLAGQGWGTQYF. CDR3 in DNA: TGTGCCAGCAGCTTAGCCGGACAGGGCTGGGGGACCCAGTACTTC. The chain has TRBV7-2 and TRBJ2-5, with 8 positions matching TRBD1. J gave up 7 bases and V 0 bases, and 7 bases lay outside the gene matches. Germline lookup yields CDR1 SGHTA and CDR2 FQGNSA. The CDR3 covers 15 residues.

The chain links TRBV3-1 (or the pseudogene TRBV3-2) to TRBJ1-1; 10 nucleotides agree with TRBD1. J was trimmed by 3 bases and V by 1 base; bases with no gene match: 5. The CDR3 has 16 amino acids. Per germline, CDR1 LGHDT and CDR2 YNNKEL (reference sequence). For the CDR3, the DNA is TGTGCCAGCAGCCAAGGGGACAGGGGCGCACACACTGAAGCTTTCTTT. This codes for CASSQGDRGAHTEAFF.

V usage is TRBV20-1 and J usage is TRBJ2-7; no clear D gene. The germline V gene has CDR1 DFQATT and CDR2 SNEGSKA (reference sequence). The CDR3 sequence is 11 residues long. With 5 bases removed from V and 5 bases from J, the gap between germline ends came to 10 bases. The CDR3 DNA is TGCAGTGCTGCGGTCCGGCACGAGCAGTACTTC. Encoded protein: CSAAVRHEQYF.

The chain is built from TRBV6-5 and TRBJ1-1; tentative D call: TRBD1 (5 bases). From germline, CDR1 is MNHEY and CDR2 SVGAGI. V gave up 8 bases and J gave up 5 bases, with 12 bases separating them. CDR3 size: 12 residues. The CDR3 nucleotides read TGTGCCAGCCAGGGTACGAGGACTGAAGCTTTCTTT. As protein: CASQGTRTEAFF.

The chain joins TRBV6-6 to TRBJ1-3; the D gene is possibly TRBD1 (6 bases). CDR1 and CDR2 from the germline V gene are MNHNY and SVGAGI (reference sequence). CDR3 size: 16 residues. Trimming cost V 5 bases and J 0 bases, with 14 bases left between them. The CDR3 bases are TGTGCCAGCAGTCCGATGACAGGATTCTCTGGAAACACCATATATTTT. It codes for CASSPMTGFSGNTIYF.